Given below is one T cell receptor (beta chain) in context. These data are taken from a study of blood T cell repertoires in COVID-19. The wider study: Donors in the United States, Italy and Spain gave samples during acute or convalescent COVID-19. PBMCs, B-cell-depleted T cells, or T cells were the source of the cDNA or gDNA that made up the material.

In germline, CDR1 is KGHSH, CDR2 LQKENI. V lost 3 bases to trimming and J lost 4 bases; unmatched junction nucleotides: 3. The CDR3 has 14 residues. Per the authors' pipeline: Amplification with reference gene primers provided the estimates of nucleated cell counts. Assay: immunoSEQ multiplex PCR; the TCRdb copy retains only in-frame clones and omits some. V and J calls and clone size are copied from that table; D and trimming were computed from the DNA. The table has about 42,000 clones, roughly 76% seen once. Material: peripheral blood. This TCR was sampled from a woman in her 70s with acute or convalescent COVID-19. The rearrangement uses TRBV18 and TRBJ2-3; 8 bases align to TRBD1. The CDR3 sequence: CASSPDRGADTQYF. CDR3 DNA sequence: TGTGCCAGCTCACCCGACAGGGGTGCAGATACGCAGTATTTT. Filled out from reference TRBV18 and TRBJ2-3, the complete variable domain reads NAGVMQNPRHLVRRRGQEARLRCSPMKGHSHVYWYRQLPEEGLKFMVYLQKENIIDESGMPKERFSAEFPKEGPSILRIQQVVRGDSAAYFCASSPDRGADTQYFGPGTRLTVL.